Described below is a single T cell receptor beta chain sequence and its context. Its antigen specificity is not known. No much larger clone is present one base from it, and per-base qualities are unavailable. The immunoSEQ Assay, a bias-controlled multiplex PCR, was used to amplify TCRbeta CDR3 regions from genomic DNA. The authors' analysis ran thus. The number of nucleated cells in each sample was estimated by amplification of reference gene primers within the assay. To quantify the absolute abundance of each unique TCRbeta CDR3 rearrangement, sequence reads were collapsed and filtered. For each sample, productive Simpson clonality was calculated by taking the square root of Simpson's diversity index across productive rearrangements. Imported from immuneACCESS, the table was reduced by TCRdb to in-frame sequences with V and J called. These copies leave out some clones; in studies compared against another copy, an unresolved V gene accounts for under half, and the cause of the remainder is not known. The DNA gave D and trimming, while V, J and clone size come from that table. The sample yields approximately 240,000 clones; over 80% were counted once. The ten biggest clones cover more than 5.5% of the sample.

These data belong to a study of blood T cell repertoires in COVID-19 (dated by TCRdb to the early 2020s). Background on the whole study: Collaborator samples came from the United States, Italy and Spain and covered acute and convalescent phases of COVID-19. Subjects who had been exposed to COVID-19, were actively infected with it, or had recovered from it provided the deeply sampled blood TCRbeta repertoires that made up the dataset. The samples were drawn from the first 160 participants of the ongoing ImmuneRACE study and from over 950 subjects provided by 6 global collaborators. The repertoires were released in a freely available public database meant as a resource for research on the immune response to SARS-CoV-2. The prospective study material was composed of cDNA or gDNA derived from T cells, B-cell-depleted T cells, or PBMCs. Where HLA class I and class II types were available, the types were taken from metadata supplied by the sample provider, not from assay-based typing. Nearly every sample came with metadata listing a de-identified subject ID, COVID-19 status, age in years and sex. The investigation overall reported the following: The amount of clinical and demographic metadata varied by source and participant and was provided uncurated.

The collaborating institutions used their own protocols to collect whole blood in K2EDTA tubes. Collaborator samples were shipped for TCRbeta analysis as frozen whole blood, isolated PBMCs, or DNA extracted from either sample type. The CDR3 has 13 amino acids, counting the end cysteine and phenylalanine. Here the CDR3 DNA is all that survives: 39 bases in frame from base 1. Per the germline V gene, MRHNA is the CDR1 and SNTAGT is the CDR2. V drops 6 bases and J drops 4 bases, leaving 12 bases in between. The TCR was taken from a human donor in a cohort sampled during active COVID-19. This sequence uses TRBV6-4 and TRBJ1-1; the D gene is possibly TRBD1, with 5 bases matching. The sample taken for sequencing was peripheral blood. Here the CDR3 is given as CASSLDIFTEAFF. The DNA sequence follows: TGTGCCAGCAGCTTGGACATTTTCACTGAAGCTTTCTTT.